A single sample is the source of the 9 T cell receptor beta chains below, sequenced in a study of T cells in Graves' hyperthyroidism and ophthalmopathy. Authors of the study amplified TCR beta CDR3 regions from RNA transcripts. A set of HTBI primers served as the primers for a first-round RT-PCR of the TCR CDR3. TCRdb itself ran the multiplex PCR reads through MiXCR, one entry per CDR3 protein. The sample yields 93,000 or so distinct CDR3 sequences, about 50% seen once. The sample taken for sequencing was blood. The source of these receptors is a man in his forties with Graves' hyperthyroidism.

To note about this clonotype: The DNA is omitted, as the CDR3 cannot be located on it reliably, and the CDR3 follows TCRdb's listing. This sequence joins TRBV29-1 and TRBJ1-2. The CDR3 length equals 18 residues, ends included. The germline V gene encodes CDR1 SQVTM and CDR2 ANQGSEA. CDR3: CSVEVEGPYEQYFGGYTF.

This clonotype was detected ten times or more. V gene TRBV28 combines with J gene TRBJ1-2; D is uncertain. Per the germline V gene, CDR1 is MDHEN and CDR2 is SYDVKM. This CDR3 contains 11 residues. V was shortened by 6 bases and J by 8 bases, with 10 bases between the two germline ends. This chain's CDR3 is CASSPSEGYTF. CDR3 coding DNA: TGTGCCAGCAGCCCCTCAGAGGGCTACACCTTC.

The chain combines TRBV6-5 with TRBJ1-4, with 7 nucleotides matching TRBD1. Trimming at V came to 5 bases and at J to 3 bases, leaving 9 bases not matched to a gene. This CDR3 is 16 amino acids long. Germline V gene lookup returns CDR1 MNHEY and CDR2 SVGAGI. The CDR3 is CASSNDRELANEKLFF. CDR3 nucleotide sequence: TGTGCCAGCAGTAACGACAGGGAGTTAGCTAATGAAAAACTGTTTTTT.

Comments on this clonotype: A read error is likely, as this CDR3 ends without the conserved phenylalanine or tryptophan. The chain links TRBV20-1 to TRBJ2-2; tentatively, D is TRBD1 or TRBD2 (5 bases each). Germline CDR1 is DFQATT and CDR2 is SNEGSKA (reference sequence). The CDR3 has 15 amino acids. The V end was cut by 3 bases, the J end by 1 base, with 12 bases between. The CDR3 protein is CSARGVSWNTGELFL. DNA of the CDR3: TGCAGTGCTAGGGGGGTTAGCTGGAACACCGGGGAGCTGTTTCTT.

This clonotype has a count of ten or more. This chain uses TRBV9 with TRBJ2-1; unclear D gene. Germline assignment: CDR1 SGDLS and CDR2 YYNGEE. Trimming took 7 bases from V and 0 from J, leaving 8 bases between them. This CDR3 has 13 residues. DNA of the CDR3: TGTGCCAGCGGTGGAAGCTCCTACAATGAGCAGTTCTTC. Translated: CASGGSSYNEQFF.

Concerning this clonotype itself: The conserved phenylalanine or tryptophan is not found at the CDR3 terminus, so this likely reflects a read error. It is unclear where the CDR3 begins or ends on the DNA, so no DNA is shown, and the CDR3 is as TCRdb lists it. The chain employs TRBV29-1 and TRBJ2-7; TRBD2 reflects the table's D call only, with no check against the DNA. The CDR3 is 8 amino acids long, termini counted. Germline loops: CDR1 SQVTM, CDR2 ANQGSEA. This CDR3 reads CSVEGLAG.

The V gene is TRBV7-6, the J gene TRBJ2-7, with 8 nucleotides matching TRBD2. CDR3 length: 16 residues. V lost 5 bases and J lost 0; bases outside the gene matches: 9. Germline V gives CDR1 SGHVS, CDR2 FNYEAQ. Here the CDR3 DNA reads TGTGCCAGCAGCCCCGAGGGAAGCGGGAGCTCCTACGAGCAGTACTTC. Protein: CASSPEGSGSSYEQYF.

In this sample, this clonotype turned up many times. The chain uses TRBV6-2 or TRBV6-3 and TRBJ2-2; unclear D gene. The CDR3 runs to 12 residues. Between the trimmed V and J ends, which lost 6 bases and 4 bases, there was a span of 6 bases. Germline V gene sequence: CDR1 MNHEY, CDR2 SVGEGT. The CDR3 region has the DNA TGTGCCAGCAGACGAATCACCGGGGAGCTGTTTTTT. This gives the protein CASRRITGELFF.

The chain recombines TRBV7-2 with TRBJ1-5, with D possibly being TRBD1 (6 bases). V lost 11 bases and J lost 2, with 19 bases in between. The CDR3 is made up of 15 amino acids. The germline V gene has CDR1 SGHTA and CDR2 FQGNSA. The CDR3: CACNPPRGRNQPQHF. In DNA, the CDR3 is TGTGCCTGCAACCCCCCCCGGGGGCGCAATCAGCCCCAGCATTTT.